The present entry profiles one T cell receptor beta chain with its context. This record belongs to a study of control samples from healthy donors and cancer patients. Generated by immunoSEQ multiplex PCR, the TCRdb table keeps only in-frame clones and is missing some. There are about 410,000 clones in the sample; 80% to 95% occur only once, and 6% to 7% lies in the top ten. Per the germline V gene, CDR1 is LGHNA and CDR2 is YSLEER. This CDR3 is 14 amino acids long. The V end lost 0 bases, the J end lost 10 bases, and 12 bases lay between the germline ends. The chain has TRBV4-3 and TRBJ1-4, with TRBD1 as a possible D gene (5 bases). The sequencing sample was made of PBMCs. The clonotype comes from a man aged 35 to 55 with head and neck cancer. The CDR3 DNA reads TGCGCCAGCAGCCAAGATTGGCAGGGTCCAAAACTGTTTTTT. It codes for CASSQDWQGPKLFF.